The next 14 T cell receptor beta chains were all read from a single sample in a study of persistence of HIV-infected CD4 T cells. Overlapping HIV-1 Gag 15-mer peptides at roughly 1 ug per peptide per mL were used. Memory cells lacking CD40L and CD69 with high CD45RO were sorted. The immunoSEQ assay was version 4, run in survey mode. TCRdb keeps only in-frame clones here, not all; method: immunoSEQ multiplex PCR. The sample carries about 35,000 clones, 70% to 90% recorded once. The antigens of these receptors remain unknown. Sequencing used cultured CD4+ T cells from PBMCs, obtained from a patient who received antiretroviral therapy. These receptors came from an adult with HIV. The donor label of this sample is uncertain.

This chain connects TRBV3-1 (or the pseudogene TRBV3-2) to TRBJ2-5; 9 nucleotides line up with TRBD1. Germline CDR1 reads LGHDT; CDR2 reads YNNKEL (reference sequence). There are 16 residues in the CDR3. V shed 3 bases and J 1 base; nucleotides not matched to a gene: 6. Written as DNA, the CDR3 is TGTGCCAGCAGCCAGGACAGGGGCAACCTCCAAGAGACCCAGTACTTC. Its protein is CASSQDRGNLQETQYF.

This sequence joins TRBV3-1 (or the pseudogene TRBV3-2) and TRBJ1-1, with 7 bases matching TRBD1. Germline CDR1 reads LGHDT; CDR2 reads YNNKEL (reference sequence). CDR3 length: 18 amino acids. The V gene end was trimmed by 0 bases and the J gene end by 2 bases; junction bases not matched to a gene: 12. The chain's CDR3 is CASSQDSGHQGGNTEAFF. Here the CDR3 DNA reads TGTGCCAGCAGCCAAGACTCGGGACACCAAGGGGGCAACACTGAAGCTTTCTTT.

CDR3 amino acids: CASSLSGVKLFF. Here the CDR3 DNA reads TGTGCCAGCAGTCTCTCCGGGGTGAAGCTGTTTTTT. The V and J genes are TRBV3-1 (or the pseudogene TRBV3-2) and TRBJ2-2, with TRBD2 as a possible D gene (5 bases). V shed 6 bases and J shed 12 bases, with 14 bases lying between them. Germline V CDR1 and CDR2: LGHDT, YNNKEL (reference sequence). The CDR3 is made up of 12 amino acids.

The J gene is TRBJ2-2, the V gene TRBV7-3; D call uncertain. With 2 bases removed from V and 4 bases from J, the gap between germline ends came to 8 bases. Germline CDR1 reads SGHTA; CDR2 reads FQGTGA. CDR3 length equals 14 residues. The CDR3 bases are TGTGCCAGCAGCTTAGTTCAGTCCACCGGGGAGCTGTTTTTT. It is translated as CASSLVQSTGELFF.

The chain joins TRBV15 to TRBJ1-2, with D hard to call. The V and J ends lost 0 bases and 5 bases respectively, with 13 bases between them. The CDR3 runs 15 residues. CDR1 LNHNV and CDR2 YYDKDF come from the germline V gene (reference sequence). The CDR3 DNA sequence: TGTGCCACCAGCAGAGAATACCCGGGAAGGTATGGCTACACCTTC. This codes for CATSREYPGRYGYTF.

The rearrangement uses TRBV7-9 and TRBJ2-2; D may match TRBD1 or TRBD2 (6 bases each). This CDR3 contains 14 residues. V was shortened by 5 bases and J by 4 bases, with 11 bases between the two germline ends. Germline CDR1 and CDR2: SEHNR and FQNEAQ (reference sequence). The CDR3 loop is CASSKGGLTGELFF. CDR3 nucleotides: TGTGCCAGCAGCAAGGGGGGTCTCACCGGGGAGCTGTTTTTT.

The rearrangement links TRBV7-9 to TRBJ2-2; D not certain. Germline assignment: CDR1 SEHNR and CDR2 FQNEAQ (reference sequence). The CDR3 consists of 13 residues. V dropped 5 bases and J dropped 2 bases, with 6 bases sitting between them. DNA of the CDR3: TGTGCCAGCAGCCGAGAAAACACCGGGGAGCTGTTTTTT. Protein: CASSRENTGELFF.

The CDR3 DNA is TGTGCCAGCAGTTCAGACAGGGGGACCCCCCATAATTCACCCCTCCACTTT. Translating it yields CASSSDRGTPHNSPLHF. The gene calls are TRBV27 and TRBJ1-6; 9 bases are a match to TRBD1. Trimming cost V 4 bases and J 5 bases; bases outside gene matches: 9. This CDR3 comprises 17 residues. From germline, CDR1 is MNHEY and CDR2 SMNVEV (reference sequence).

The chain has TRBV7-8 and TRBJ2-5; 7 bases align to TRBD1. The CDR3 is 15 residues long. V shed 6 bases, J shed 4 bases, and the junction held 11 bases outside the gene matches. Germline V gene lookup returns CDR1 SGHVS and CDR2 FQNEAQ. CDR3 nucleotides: TGTGCCAGCAGACGACAGGGTTCTTTTGCAGAGACCCAGTACTTC. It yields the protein CASRRQGSFAETQYF. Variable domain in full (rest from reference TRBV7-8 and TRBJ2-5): GAGVSQSPRYKVAKRGQDVALRCDPISGHVSLFWYQQALGQGPEFLTYFQNEAQLDKSGLPSDRFFAERPEGSVSTLKIQRTQQEDSAVYLCASRRQGSFAETQYFGPGTRLLVL.

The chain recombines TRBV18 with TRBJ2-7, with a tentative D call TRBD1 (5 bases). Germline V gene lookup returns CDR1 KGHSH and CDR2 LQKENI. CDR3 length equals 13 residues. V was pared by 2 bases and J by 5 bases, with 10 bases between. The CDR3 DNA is TGTGCCAGCTCACCAGCAGGGAACAACGAGCAGTACTTC. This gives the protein CASSPAGNNEQYF. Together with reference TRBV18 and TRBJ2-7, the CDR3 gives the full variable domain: NAGVMQNPRHLVRRRGQEARLRCSPMKGHSHVYWYRQLPEEGLKFMVYLQKENIIDESGMPKERFSAEFPKEGPSILRIQQVVRGDSAAYFCASSPAGNNEQYFGPGTRLTVT.

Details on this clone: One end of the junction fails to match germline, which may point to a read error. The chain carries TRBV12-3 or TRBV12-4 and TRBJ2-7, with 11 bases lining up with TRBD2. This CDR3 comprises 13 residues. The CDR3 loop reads CASSFRLAGGLNF. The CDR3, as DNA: TGTGCCAGCAGTTTTCGGCTAGCGGGGGGCCTCAACTTC.

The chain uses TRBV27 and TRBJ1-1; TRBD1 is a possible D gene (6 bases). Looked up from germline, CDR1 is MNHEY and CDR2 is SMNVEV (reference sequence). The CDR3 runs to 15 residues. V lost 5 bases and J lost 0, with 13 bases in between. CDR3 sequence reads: CASSPQTGVNTEAFF. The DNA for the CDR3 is TGTGCCAGCAGTCCCCAGACAGGCGTGAACACTGAAGCTTTCTTT.

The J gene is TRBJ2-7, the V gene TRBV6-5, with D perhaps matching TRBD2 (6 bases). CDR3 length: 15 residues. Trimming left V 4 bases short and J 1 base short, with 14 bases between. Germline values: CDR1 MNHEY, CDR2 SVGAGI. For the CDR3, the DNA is TGTGCCAGCAGTTCCCCCCGAAGCGGGTCCTACGAGCAGTACTTC. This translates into CASSSPRSGSYEQYF.

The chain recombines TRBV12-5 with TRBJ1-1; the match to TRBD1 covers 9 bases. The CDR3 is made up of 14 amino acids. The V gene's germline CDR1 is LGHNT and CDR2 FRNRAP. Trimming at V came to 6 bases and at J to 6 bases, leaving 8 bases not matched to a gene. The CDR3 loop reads CASGVGQGASEAFF. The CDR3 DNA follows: TGTGCTAGTGGAGTGGGACAGGGAGCGTCTGAAGCTTTCTTT.